This TCR beta chain was found in a study of blood T cell repertoires in COVID-19. Study-wide background: Italy, Spain and the United States were the sources of the convalescent and acute COVID-19 samples. From T cells, B-cell-depleted T cells, or PBMCs came the material, which was cDNA or gDNA.

As handled by the study authors: Amplification of reference gene primers was used by the study to estimate nucleated cell counts. Measured with immunoSEQ multiplex PCR; TCRdb has only the in-frame clones, and not every one. For V, J and clone size, that table is used; D and trimming come from the DNA. The repertoire consists of tens of thousands of clones, with around 83% occurring once and the leading ten covering approximately 28%. This clone was counted a few times. The sample was peripheral blood. The origin of this receptor is an older man with acute or convalescent COVID-19.

The CDR3 DNA sequence: TGTGCCAGCAGAGTAACTAGCGGGAGTACCTACGAGCAGTACTTC. Its translation is CASRVTSGSTYEQYF. The chain is built from TRBV27 and TRBJ2-7; 11 bases match TRBD2. The CDR3 sequence is 15 residues long. V dropped 6 bases and J dropped 2; count of bases not matched to a gene: 6. The V gene's germline CDR1 is MNHEY and CDR2 SMNVEV (reference sequence).